The rows below give T cell receptor beta chains drawn from one sample of a study of T cell responses to AZD1222 COVID-19 vaccine. Generated by immunoSEQ multiplex PCR, the TCRdb table keeps only in-frame clones and is missing some. The sample carries around 100,000 clones, over 70% recorded once. The source material was peripheral blood, sampled on day 0 of AZD1222 vaccination. These receptors were collected from an adult in good health. Both conserved end residues are part of each CDR3. The D gene is left open where the match is weak. Rows may omit the clone size; those that give it use once, few, many or a size class.

d_gene: TRBD2
abundance: few
v_gene: TRBV19
j_gene: TRBJ2-1
CDR3nt: TGTGCCAGTCTTGTTCCGGGAGGGCTCACTGAGCAGTTCTTC
CDR3aa: CASLVPGGLTEQFF

d_gene: TRBD1
abundance: -
v_gene: TRBV5-1
j_gene: TRBJ2-7
CDR3nt: TGCGCCAGCAGCTTAGGCGGGACAGGGGGCCACGAGCAGTACTTC
CDR3aa: CASSLGGTGGHEQYF

d_gene: -
abundance: -
v_gene: TRBV7-9
j_gene: TRBJ1-2
CDR3nt: TGTGCCAGCAGCGTCCTTCAGGATAACTATGGCTACACCTTC
CDR3aa: CASSVLQDNYGYTF

d_gene: TRBD1
abundance: -
v_gene: TRBV6-2/TRBV6-3
j_gene: TRBJ2-5
CDR3nt: TGTGCCAGCAGTTACAGACAGGGAACCTCATTCGGCGAGACCCAGTACTTC
CDR3aa: CASSYRQGTSFGETQYF

d_gene: -
abundance: -
v_gene: TRBV5-4
j_gene: TRBJ2-7
CDR3nt: TGTGCCAGCAGCCTACAGGGCTACGAGCAGTACTTC
CDR3aa: CASSLQGYEQYF

d_gene: TRBD2
abundance: -
v_gene: TRBV30
j_gene: TRBJ2-1
CDR3nt: TGTGCCTGGAGTGTCGGGACTAGCGGGATGTACAATGAGCAGTTCTTC
CDR3aa: CAWSVGTSGMYNEQFF

d_gene: -
abundance: -
v_gene: TRBV6-5
j_gene: TRBJ2-4
CDR3nt: TGTGCCAGCAGTTACTTAGAATGGGGGGCCAAAAACATTCAGTACTTC
CDR3aa: CASSYLEWGAKNIQYF

d_gene: -
abundance: -
v_gene: TRBV29-1
j_gene: TRBJ2-1
CDR3nt: TGCAGCGTTAGGCGCGCGTGGGAGCAGTTCTTC
CDR3aa: CSVRRAWEQFF

d_gene: -
abundance: -
v_gene: TRBV29-1
j_gene: TRBJ1-2
CDR3nt: TGCAGCGTTGAAGATTGGACCCCTGCTAACTATGGCTACACCTTC
CDR3aa: CSVEDWTPANYGYTF

d_gene: TRBD1
abundance: -
v_gene: TRBV7-2
j_gene: TRBJ2-7
CDR3nt: TGTGCCAGCAGCCGGGACAGAATTTCCTACGAGCAGTACTTC
CDR3aa: CASSRDRISYEQYF

d_gene: -
abundance: -
v_gene: TRBV24-1
j_gene: TRBJ2-3
CDR3nt: TGTGCCACCAGTGATTTAGGGGGCGGGAAAGATACGCAGTATTTT
CDR3aa: CATSDLGGGKDTQYF

d_gene: -
abundance: once
v_gene: TRBV7-2
j_gene: TRBJ2-1
CDR3nt: TGTGCCAGCAGCCCGCAAACTAGTAGGAACGATGAGCAGTTCTTC
CDR3aa: CASSPQTSRNDEQFF

d_gene: -
abundance: -
v_gene: TRBV18
j_gene: TRBJ1-1
CDR3nt: TGTGCCAGCTCAACTAAACAGGGTATAAACACTGAAGCTTTCTTT
CDR3aa: CASSTKQGINTEAFF

d_gene: TRBD1
abundance: -
v_gene: TRBV5-5
j_gene: TRBJ1-5
CDR3nt: TGTGCCAGCAGCTTTGGTCAGGGGGTCAATCAGCCCCAGCATTTT
CDR3aa: CASSFGQGVNQPQHF

d_gene: -
abundance: -
v_gene: TRBV6-2/TRBV6-3
j_gene: TRBJ2-3
CDR3nt: TGTGCCAGCAGTTCCTGGCCTAGCACAGATACGCAGTATTTT
CDR3aa: CASSSWPSTDTQYF

d_gene: -
abundance: -
v_gene: TRBV6-1
j_gene: TRBJ1-2
CDR3nt: TGTGCCAGCAGTGAACACGTATATGGCTACACCTTC
CDR3aa: CASSEHVYGYTF

d_gene: -
abundance: -
v_gene: TRBV7-9
j_gene: TRBJ1-5
CDR3nt: TGTGCCAGCAGCTTAAAAGACAGTAATCAGCCCCAGCATTTT
CDR3aa: CASSLKDSNQPQHF

d_gene: -
abundance: -
v_gene: TRBV9
j_gene: TRBJ1-4
CDR3nt: TGTGCCAGCAGCGTAGGGGACATTCCTAATGAAAAACTGTTTTTT
CDR3aa: CASSVGDIPNEKLFF

d_gene: TRBD1
abundance: -
v_gene: TRBV19
j_gene: TRBJ1-4
CDR3nt: TGTGCCAGTAGTAGCCAGGGGGGGCATGAAAAACTGTTTTTT
CDR3aa: CASSSQGGHEKLFF

d_gene: -
abundance: few
v_gene: TRBV29-1
j_gene: TRBJ1-5
CDR3nt: TGCAGCGTTGTAACAGGGAACCAGCCCCAGCATTTT
CDR3aa: CSVVTGNQPQHF

d_gene: -
abundance: -
v_gene: TRBV19
j_gene: TRBJ1-5
CDR3nt: TGTGCCAGTACTAAAGGGGAGAGGAGCCCCCAGCATTTT
CDR3aa: CASTKGERSPQHF

d_gene: TRBD1
abundance: -
v_gene: TRBV7-9
j_gene: TRBJ1-1
CDR3nt: TGTGCCAGCAGCTGGGGACAGGGTGAAGCTGAAGCTTTCTTT
CDR3aa: CASSWGQGEAEAFF

d_gene: -
abundance: -
v_gene: TRBV6-5
j_gene: TRBJ1-1
CDR3nt: TGTGCCAGCAGTTACGGTGGACTCCGCTATTATGAAGCTTTCTTT
CDR3aa: CASSYGGLRYYEAFF

d_gene: TRBD1
abundance: -
v_gene: TRBV15
j_gene: TRBJ2-5
CDR3nt: TGTGCCACCAGCGTGGCGCCCGGGCGGGACAGGGGGGCACAAGAGACCCAGTACTTC
CDR3aa: CATSVAPGRDRGAQETQYF

d_gene: -
abundance: -
v_gene: TRBV5-1
j_gene: TRBJ2-5
CDR3nt: TGCGCCAGCAGCTTGTCCACAGGGAGAGAGACCCAGTACTTC
CDR3aa: CASSLSTGRETQYF

d_gene: TRBD2
abundance: -
v_gene: TRBV7-2
j_gene: TRBJ2-1
CDR3nt: TGTGCCAGCAGCCGTCCCGCCACGGGGGAGGGCCAGGCCTACAATGAGCAGTTCTTC
CDR3aa: CASSRPATGEGQAYNEQFF

d_gene: TRBD2
abundance: -
v_gene: TRBV6-6
j_gene: TRBJ2-3
CDR3nt: TGTGCCAGCAGTCCCGGGACTAGCGGGGCCCCCACAGATACGCAGTATTTT
CDR3aa: CASSPGTSGAPTDTQYF

d_gene: TRBD1
abundance: -
v_gene: TRBV14
j_gene: TRBJ1-6
CDR3nt: TGTGCCAGCAGACCCGGGACAGGCTATAATTCACCCCTCCACTTT
CDR3aa: CASRPGTGYNSPLHF

d_gene: -
abundance: -
v_gene: TRBV24-1
j_gene: TRBJ2-3
CDR3nt: TGTGCCACCGCCGGGGCAAGCACAGATACGCAGTATTTT
CDR3aa: CATAGASTDTQYF

d_gene: TRBD1
abundance: -
v_gene: TRBV4-1
j_gene: TRBJ1-5
CDR3nt: TGCGCCAGCAGCCAAGAACAGGGGGATCAGCCCCAGCATTTT
CDR3aa: CASSQEQGDQPQHF

d_gene: -
abundance: -
v_gene: TRBV21-1
j_gene: TRBJ1-5
CDR3nt: TGTGCCAGCAGCAGAAACGGACTAAGCAATCAGCCCCAGCATTTT
CDR3aa: CASSRNGLSNQPQHF

d_gene: -
abundance: -
v_gene: TRBV7-7
j_gene: TRBJ2-2
CDR3nt: TGTGCTAGCAGCGCATCCGGGACATCAAACACCGGGGAGCTGTTTTTT
CDR3aa: CASSASGTSNTGELFF

d_gene: -
abundance: -
v_gene: TRBV5-4
j_gene: TRBJ1-1
CDR3nt: TGTGCCAGCAGCTTGGCCGGGGGGGGGAACACTGAAGCTTTCTTT
CDR3aa: CASSLAGGGNTEAFF

d_gene: -
abundance: few
v_gene: TRBV12-3/TRBV12-4
j_gene: TRBJ1-1
CDR3nt: TGTGCCAGCAGTTTGGGGGACACTGAAGCTTTCTTT
CDR3aa: CASSLGDTEAFF

d_gene: -
abundance: once
v_gene: TRBV3-1/TRBV3-2
j_gene: TRBJ1-2
CDR3nt: TGTGCCAGCAGCCAAGTGTCCGGGAACTATGGCTACACCTTC
CDR3aa: CASSQVSGNYGYTF

d_gene: -
abundance: -
v_gene: TRBV28
j_gene: TRBJ1-4
CDR3nt: TGTGCCAGCAGTTTAGTAGAAAAACTGTTTTTT
CDR3aa: CASSLVEKLFF

d_gene: -
abundance: -
v_gene: TRBV2
j_gene: TRBJ1-6
CDR3nt: TGTGCCAGCAGTGAAGGAGGGTATAATTCACCCCTCCACTTT
CDR3aa: CASSEGGYNSPLHF

d_gene: TRBD2
abundance: -
v_gene: TRBV4-3
j_gene: TRBJ2-3
CDR3nt: TGCGCCAGCAGCCAAGTGGCTAGCGGGAGCACAGATACGCAGTATTTT
CDR3aa: CASSQVASGSTDTQYF

d_gene: TRBD2
abundance: -
v_gene: TRBV7-2
j_gene: TRBJ2-5
CDR3nt: TGTGCCAGCAGCTTCCAGACTAGCGGGGGGGAGACCCAGTACTTC
CDR3aa: CASSFQTSGGETQYF

d_gene: -
abundance: -
v_gene: TRBV6-5
j_gene: TRBJ2-7
CDR3nt: TGTGCCAGCAGTCTGACGGGGGACGTCGAGCAGTACTTC
CDR3aa: CASSLTGDVEQYF

d_gene: TRBD1
abundance: -
v_gene: TRBV28
j_gene: TRBJ2-1
CDR3nt: TGTGCCAGCAGTAGTGCCGGGACAGGGATGAATGAGCAGTTCTTC
CDR3aa: CASSSAGTGMNEQFF

d_gene: -
abundance: -
v_gene: TRBV3-1/TRBV3-2
j_gene: TRBJ2-6
CDR3nt: TGTGCCAGCAGTTCCGCTGGGGCCAACGTCCTGACTTTC
CDR3aa: CASSSAGANVLTF

d_gene: TRBD1
abundance: -
v_gene: TRBV4-1
j_gene: TRBJ1-1
CDR3nt: TGCGCCAGCAGCCAGGGACAGGGTGGGTTGAGCACTGAAGCTTTCTTT
CDR3aa: CASSQGQGGLSTEAFF

d_gene: -
abundance: -
v_gene: TRBV7-9
j_gene: TRBJ2-3
CDR3nt: TGTGCCAGCAGCTTAGCCCTAGCAGGGACAGATACGCAGTATTTT
CDR3aa: CASSLALAGTDTQYF

d_gene: -
abundance: -
v_gene: TRBV27
j_gene: TRBJ1-4
CDR3nt: TGTGCCAGCAGTCACCAGGGCTTAAATGAAAAACTGTTTTTT
CDR3aa: CASSHQGLNEKLFF

d_gene: -
abundance: -
v_gene: TRBV19
j_gene: TRBJ2-3
CDR3nt: TGTGCCAGTAGAGGCCGGGGTGGCACAGATACGCAGTATTTT
CDR3aa: CASRGRGGTDTQYF

d_gene: -
abundance: -
v_gene: TRBV7-9
j_gene: TRBJ1-5
CDR3nt: TGTGCCAGCAGCTTAAGGCTTGGACAGCCCCAGCATTTT
CDR3aa: CASSLRLGQPQHF

d_gene: -
abundance: -
v_gene: TRBV7-2
j_gene: TRBJ1-2
CDR3nt: TGTGCCAGCACTCAGGGGCGTTGGGACTATGGCTACACCTTC
CDR3aa: CASTQGRWDYGYTF

d_gene: TRBD1
abundance: -
v_gene: TRBV7-3
j_gene: TRBJ1-2
CDR3nt: TGTGCCAGCAGCCCCCGGACAGGGGGCGATGGCTACACCTTC
CDR3aa: CASSPRTGGDGYTF

d_gene: -
abundance: -
v_gene: TRBV7-6
j_gene: TRBJ1-6
CDR3nt: TGTGCCAGCAGCTTCGCTGGGAAATCACCCCTCCACTTT
CDR3aa: CASSFAGKSPLHF

d_gene: -
abundance: -
v_gene: TRBV6-5
j_gene: TRBJ2-2
CDR3nt: TGTGCCAGCAGTTATAATCCAGGGGTTATCACCGGGGAGCTGTTTTTT
CDR3aa: CASSYNPGVITGELFF

d_gene: -
abundance: once
v_gene: TRBV28
j_gene: TRBJ1-1
CDR3nt: TGTGCCAGCAGTTTCCCTCAGGGGAACACTGAAGCTTTCTTT
CDR3aa: CASSFPQGNTEAFF

d_gene: -
abundance: once
v_gene: TRBV7-6
j_gene: TRBJ1-5
CDR3nt: TGTGCCAGCAGCTTATTATCCCCGGGCCCCGATCAGCCCCAGCATTTT
CDR3aa: CASSLLSPGPDQPQHF

d_gene: -
abundance: -
v_gene: TRBV19
j_gene: TRBJ2-5
CDR3nt: TGTGCCAGTAGTGTGAACCGGGAGACCCAGTACTTC
CDR3aa: CASSVNRETQYF

d_gene: TRBD1
abundance: -
v_gene: TRBV9
j_gene: TRBJ1-4
CDR3nt: TGTGCCAGCAGCGTAGCTCCTCACACCCGGGACAGACCGGAAAAACTGTTTTTT
CDR3aa: CASSVAPHTRDRPEKLFF